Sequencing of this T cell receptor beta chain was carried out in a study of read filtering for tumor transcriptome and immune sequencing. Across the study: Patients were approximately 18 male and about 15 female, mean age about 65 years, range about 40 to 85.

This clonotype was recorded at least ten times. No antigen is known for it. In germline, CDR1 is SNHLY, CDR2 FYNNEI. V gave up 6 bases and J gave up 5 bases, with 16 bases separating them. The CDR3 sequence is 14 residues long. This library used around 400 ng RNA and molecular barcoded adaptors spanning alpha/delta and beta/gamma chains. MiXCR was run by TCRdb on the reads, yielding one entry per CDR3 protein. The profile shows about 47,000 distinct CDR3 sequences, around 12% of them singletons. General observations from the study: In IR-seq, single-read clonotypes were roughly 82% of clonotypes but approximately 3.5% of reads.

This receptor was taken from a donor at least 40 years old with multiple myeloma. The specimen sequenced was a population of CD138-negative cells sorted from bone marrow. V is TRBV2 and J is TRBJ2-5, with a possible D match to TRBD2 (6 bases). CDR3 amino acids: CASRDRLVGETQYF. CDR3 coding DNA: TGTGCCAGCAGGGATCGACTAGTCGGGGAGACCCAGTACTTC.